This TCR beta chain was retrieved from a study of response to subunit inactivated influenza vaccine. Broader study findings: The authors proposed limited new T cell recruitment per seasonal influenza vaccination.

This clonotype showed up just a few times. Its cognate antigen is unknown. TCRdb called the RT-PCR reads again in MiXCR, with one record for every CDR3 protein. The sample includes hundreds of thousands of distinct CDR3 sequences, about an eighth of them seen just once. V was pared by 4 bases and J by 6 bases, with 12 bases between. Germline V gene lookup returns CDR1 MNHEY and CDR2 SMNVEV (reference sequence). The CDR3 has 14 amino acids. V is TRBV27 and J is TRBJ2-2; no definite D call. The specimen comprised PBMCs from blood, sampled on the day of vaccination. The TCR originated in a man over 45 who received an inactivated influenza vaccine. This CDR3 reads CASSSWSSAGELFF. The CDR3 DNA follows: TGTGCCAGCAGTTCTTGGTCCTCGGCCGGGGAGCTGTTTTTT.